These 8 T cell receptor beta chains came from one sample sequenced in a study of OX40 agonist ivuxolimab in advanced cancers. Data came from immunoSEQ multiplex PCR; TCRdb stores just in-frame clones and leaves some out. The sample has tens of thousands of clones, approximately 91% seen once. The source material was CD4+ or CD8+ T cells sorted from blood, sampled in a trial of the OX40 agonist ivuxolimab. The receptors shown here come from an adult with an advanced solid tumor such as melanoma, head and neck, liver or kidney cancer.

The chain is built from TRBV7-9 and TRBJ1-2, with D tentatively TRBD1 (6 bases). Looked up from germline, CDR1 is SEHNR and CDR2 is FQNEAQ (reference sequence). V lost 4 bases and J 4 bases, leaving 16 bases between the germline ends. The CDR3 contains 15 residues. The CDR3 is CASSSAGASTYGYTF. CDR3 in DNA: TGTGCCAGCAGCTCCGCAGGGGCGTCAACCTATGGCTACACCTTC.

The chain joins TRBV2 to TRBJ2-4; D call uncertain. CDR1 is SNHLY, CDR2 FYNNEI, per germline. The V and J ends lost 4 bases and 0 bases respectively, with 10 bases between them. There are 15 residues in the CDR3. The CDR3 bases are TGTGCCAGCAGTGGAGAAAACCTAGCCAAAAACATTCAGTACTTC. It is translated as CASSGENLAKNIQYF.

This clone was counted once. The genes are TRBV15 and TRBJ2-7; a weak D match, TRBD1 (8 bases). V was cut by 1 base and J by 7 bases, with 17 bases left in between. This CDR3 has 15 amino acids. The germline gives CDR1 LNHNV, CDR2 YYDKDF (reference sequence). The chain's CDR3 is CATSRAGQGGVEQYF. The CDR3 DNA is TGTGCCACCAGCAGAGCTGGACAGGGAGGGGTAGAGCAGTACTTC.

The chain joins TRBV19 to TRBJ2-7; the D gene is possibly TRBD2 (5 bases). CDR3 size: 13 residues. The germline V and J ends were trimmed by 5 bases and 6 bases, with 14 bases remaining between them. Germline lookup yields CDR1 LNHDA and CDR2 SQIVND (reference sequence). The CDR3 sequence is CASSFSGEREQYF. CDR3 nucleotide sequence: TGTGCCAGTAGTTTCTCCGGGGAGCGCGAGCAGTACTTC.

This rearrangement joins TRBV4-3 to TRBJ2-3; D call uncertain. The CDR3 spans 13 residues. Trimming stripped 5 bases from V and 2 bases from J, with 8 bases between. CDR1 is LGHNA, CDR2 YSLEER, per germline. Written as DNA, the CDR3 is TGCGCCAGCAGCGACGGGCCCACAGATACGCAGTATTTT. Residues: CASSDGPTDTQYF.

The chain links TRBV6-6 to TRBJ2-7; D may correspond to TRBD1 or TRBD2 (5 bases each). The germline gives CDR1 MNHNY, CDR2 SVGAGI (reference sequence). This CDR3 is built from 13 residues. Between the trimmed V and J ends, which lost 2 bases and 5 bases, there was a span of 10 bases. CDR3 in amino acids: CASSYEGQNEQYF. The CDR3 DNA follows: TGTGCCAGCAGTTACGAGGGGCAAAACGAGCAGTACTTC.

J is TRBJ1-6 and V is TRBV2, with D maybe TRBD1 (6 bases). V lost 5 bases to trimming and J lost 5 bases, with 13 bases between them. The CDR3 totals 15 residues. Germline V lookup: CDR1 SNHLY, CDR2 FYNNEI. The DNA for the CDR3 is TGTGCCAGCAGTATACAGGACAGCCATAATTCACCCCTCCACTTT. It translates to CASSIQDSHNSPLHF.

The V gene is TRBV7-3, the J gene TRBJ1-1; possible D gene TRBD1, 5 bases. This CDR3 is 16 amino acids long. V lost 5 bases and J 3 bases, leaving 19 bases between the germline ends. The V gene's germline CDR1 is SGHTA and CDR2 FQGTGA. CDR3 in DNA: TGTGCCAGCAGCCCCGACCGGGCGGGGCGGGACACTGAAGCTTTCTTT. This encodes CASSPDRAGRDTEAFF.